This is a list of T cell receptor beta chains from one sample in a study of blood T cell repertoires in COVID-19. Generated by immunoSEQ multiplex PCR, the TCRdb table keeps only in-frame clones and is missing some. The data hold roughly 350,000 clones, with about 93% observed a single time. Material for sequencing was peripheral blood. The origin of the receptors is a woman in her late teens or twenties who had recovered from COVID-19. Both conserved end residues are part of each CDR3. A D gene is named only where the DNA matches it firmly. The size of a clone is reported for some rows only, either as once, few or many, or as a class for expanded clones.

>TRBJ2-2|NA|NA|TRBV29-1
CSGSGQPGELFF
TGCAGCGGAAGCGGACAGCCCGGGGAGCTGTTTTTT
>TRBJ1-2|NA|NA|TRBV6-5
CASSRGTVGGYTF
TGTGCCAGCAGCCGCGGGACCGTGGGGGGCTACACCTTC
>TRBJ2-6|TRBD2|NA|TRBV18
CASSSPSGTHGGANVLTF
TGTGCCAGCTCATCGCCTAGCGGAACCCATGGTGGGGCCAACGTCCTGACTTTC
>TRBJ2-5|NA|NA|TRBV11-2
CASSLAVSGPIEETQYF
TGTGCCAGCAGCTTAGCTGTTTCAGGGCCGATCGAAGAGACCCAGTACTTC
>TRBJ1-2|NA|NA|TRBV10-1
CASSEAGAKGYTF
TGCGCCAGCAGTGAAGCAGGGGCCAAGGGCTACACCTTC
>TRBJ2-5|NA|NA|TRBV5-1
CASSYDRQETQYF
TGCGCCAGCAGTTACGACAGACAAGAGACCCAGTACTTC
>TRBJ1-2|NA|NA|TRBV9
CASSAFPSRYGYTF
TGTGCCAGCAGCGCCTTTCCCTCCCGCTATGGCTACACCTTC
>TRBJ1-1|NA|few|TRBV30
CAWNGRSTEAFF
TGTGCCTGGAACGGGAGGAGCACTGAAGCTTTCTTT
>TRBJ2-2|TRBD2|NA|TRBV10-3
CAISESGGRGTGELFF
TGTGCCATCAGTGAGTCCGGCGGGAGGGGCACCGGGGAGCTGTTTTTT
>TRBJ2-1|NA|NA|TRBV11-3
CASSHTADYNEAGQFF
TGTGCCAGCAGCCATACAGCGGACTACAATGAAGCGGGGCAGTTCTTC
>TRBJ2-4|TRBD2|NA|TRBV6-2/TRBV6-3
CASSQSSGRLAKNIQYF
TGTGCCAGCAGTCAGAGTAGCGGGAGATTAGCCAAAAACATTCAGTACTTC
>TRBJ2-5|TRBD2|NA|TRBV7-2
CASSPRGAYTGGSETQYF
TGTGCCAGCAGCCCCCGTGGTGCCTATACGGGAGGATCAGAGACCCAGTACTTC
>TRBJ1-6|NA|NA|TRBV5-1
CASSSSGANSPLHF
TGCGCCAGCAGCTCCTCGGGTGCCAATTCACCCCTCCACTTT
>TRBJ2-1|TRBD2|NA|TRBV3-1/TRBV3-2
CASSQDCGRLIVEQFF
TGTGCCAGCAGCCAAGACTGCGGGAGGCTCATAGTCGAGCAGTTCTTC
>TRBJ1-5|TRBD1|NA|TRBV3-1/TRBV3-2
CASSQAFGTAFNQPQHF
TGTGCCAGCAGCCAAGCCTTCGGGACAGCTTTTAATCAGCCCCAGCATTTT
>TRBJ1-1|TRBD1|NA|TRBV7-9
CASSTGTEEGTEAFF
TGTGCCAGCAGCACCGGGACAGAGGAAGGAACTGAAGCTTTCTTT
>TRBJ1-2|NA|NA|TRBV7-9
CASSLGPRGGINYGYTF
TGTGCCAGCAGCTTAGGTCCGCGCGGGGGAATTAACTATGGCTACACCTTC
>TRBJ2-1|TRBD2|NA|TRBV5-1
CASSLAGTSGNEQFF
TGCGCCAGCAGCTTGGCCGGGACTAGCGGCAATGAGCAGTTCTTC
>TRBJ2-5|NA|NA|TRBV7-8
CASSSEYSYQETQYF
TGTGCCAGCAGCTCCGAGTACAGTTACCAAGAGACCCAGTACTTC
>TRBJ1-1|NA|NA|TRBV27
CASSLSNGAAFF
TGTGCCAGCAGTTTATCGAACGGTGCGGCTTTCTTT
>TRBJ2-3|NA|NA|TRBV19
CASTIRDDGITDTQYF
TGTGCCAGTACCATAAGGGATGACGGGATCACAGATACGCAGTATTTT
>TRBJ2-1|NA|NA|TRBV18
CASSSVRAAYNEQFF
TGTGCCAGCTCATCCGTCCGAGCGGCGTACAATGAGCAGTTCTTC
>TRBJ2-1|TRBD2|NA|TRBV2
CATSIAGGPHNEQFF
TGTGCCACCTCGATAGCGGGAGGGCCGCACAATGAGCAGTTCTTC
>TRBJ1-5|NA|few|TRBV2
CASRRAIGGNQPQHF
TGTGCCAGCAGAAGGGCTATAGGGGGCAATCAGCCCCAGCATTTT
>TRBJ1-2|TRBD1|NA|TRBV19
CASSGGTGANYGYTF
TGTGCCAGTAGTGGGGGAACAGGGGCTAACTATGGCTACACCTTC
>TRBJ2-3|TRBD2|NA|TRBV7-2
CASSFSGRGEDTQYF
TGTGCCAGCAGCTTTAGCGGGAGGGGAGAAGATACGCAGTATTTT
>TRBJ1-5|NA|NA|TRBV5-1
CASSLGGLHQPQHF
TGCGCCAGCAGCTTAGGAGGGTTGCATCAGCCCCAGCATTTT
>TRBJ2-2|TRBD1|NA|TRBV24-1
CATRKDRGPVFEAHLNTGELFF
TGTGCCACCAGAAAGGACAGGGGCCCAGTTTTCGAGGCCCACTTAAACACCGGGGAGCTGTTTTTT
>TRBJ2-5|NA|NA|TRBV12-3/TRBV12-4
CASSLAAFETQYF
TGTGCCAGCAGTTTAGCGGCCTTTGAGACCCAGTACTTC
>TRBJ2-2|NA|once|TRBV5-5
CASSRLTGELFF
TGTGCCAGCAGCCGACTCACCGGGGAGCTGTTTTTT
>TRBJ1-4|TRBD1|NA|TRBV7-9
CASSLIGTANEKLFF
TGTGCCAGCAGCTTAATTGGGACAGCTAATGAAAAACTGTTTTTT